Below are 23 T cell receptor beta chains sequenced from a single sample in a study of blood T cell repertoires in COVID-19. Generated by immunoSEQ multiplex PCR, the TCRdb table keeps only in-frame clones and is missing some. This sample yields around 200,000 clones, of which approximately 81% are seen a single time; roughly 14% belongs to the top ten. The source material was peripheral blood. Source of these receptors: a woman aged 70-85 years with COVID-19, enrolled during active disease.

The sample holds a few counts of this clone. This sequence joins TRBV5-1 and TRBJ2-3, with D possibly being TRBD2 (6 bases). This CDR3 has 15 amino acids. Germline V gene lookup returns CDR1 SGHRS and CDR2 YFSETQ. The ends were cut back, 4 bases at V and 6 bases at J, with 18 bases in the middle. The chain's CDR3 is CASSEEGTGGDTQYF. CDR3 in DNA: TGCGCCAGCAGCGAGGAAGGGACTGGAGGTGATACGCAGTATTTT.

CDR3 sequence: CASSPGTANTEAFF. In DNA form, the CDR3 reads TGCGCCAGCAGCCCCGGGACAGCAAACACTGAAGCTTTCTTT. The chain employs TRBV5-1 and TRBJ1-1; 7 nucleotides match TRBD1. Per germline, CDR1 SGHRS and CDR2 YFSETQ. This CDR3 has 14 amino acids. Trimming at V came to 4 bases and at J to 2 bases, leaving 5 bases not matched to a gene. Filled out from reference TRBV5-1 and TRBJ1-1, the complete variable domain reads KAGVTQTPRYLIKTRGQQVTLSCSPISGHRSVSWYQQTPGQGLQFLFEYFSETQRNKGNFPGRFSGRQFSNSRSEMNVSTLELGDSALYLCASSPGTANTEAFFGQGTRLTVV.

This clone came up a few times. The rearrangement uses TRBV28 and TRBJ2-7; possible D gene TRBD1, 6 bases. CDR1 is MDHEN and CDR2 is SYDVKM in the germline V gene. The CDR3 runs to 14 residues. The V end was cut by 2 bases, the J end by 3 bases, with 11 bases between. The CDR3 loop is CASSLQGRFYEQYF. The CDR3 DNA is TGTGCCAGCAGTTTACAGGGGAGATTCTACGAGCAGTACTTC.

This chain uses TRBV6-5 with TRBJ2-2; D is uncertain. Per the germline V gene, CDR1 is MNHEY and CDR2 is SVGAGI. V was pared by 2 bases and J by 3 bases, with 4 bases between. The CDR3 totals 13 residues. In DNA form, the CDR3 reads TGTGCCAGCAGTTACACGGACACCGGGGAGCTGTTTTTT. This encodes CASSYTDTGELFF.

This chain links TRBV9 with TRBJ2-1, with D hard to call. CDR1 SGDLS and CDR2 YYNGEE come from the germline V gene. Trimming pared 4 bases from V and 3 bases from J, leaving 8 bases between. The CDR3 is 13 amino acids. The CDR3 region has the DNA TGTGCCAGCAGCCTGTCCGGCTACAATGAGCAGTTCTTC. It translates to CASSLSGYNEQFF.

This sequence joins TRBV27 and TRBJ2-3, with TRBD2 matching over 9 bases. CDR1 is MNHEY, CDR2 SMNVEV, per germline (reference sequence). The CDR3 has 16 amino acids. V lost 1 base, J lost 2 bases, and 4 bases stayed unmatched. The CDR3 sequence: CASSLYAGGVTDTQYF. For the CDR3, the DNA is TGTGCCAGCAGTTTATACGCGGGGGGGGTCACAGATACGCAGTATTTT.

The rearrangement joins TRBV7-2 to TRBJ1-2; 8 nucleotides align to TRBD1. Trimming cost V 4 bases and J 4 bases; bases outside gene matches: 8. This CDR3 contains 15 residues. Germline-derived CDR1 and CDR2 are SGHTA and FQGNSA. The CDR3 region is CASSYSGGGGYGYTF. The CDR3 DNA reads TGTGCCAGCAGCTACTCAGGGGGCGGGGGCTATGGCTACACCTTC.

This chain uses TRBV5-6 with TRBJ2-1; TRBD2 agrees at 8 bases. There are 13 residues in the CDR3. Losses at the gene ends were 2 bases for V and 10 bases for J; bases not matched to a gene: 5. Germline-derived CDR1 and CDR2 are SGHDT and YYEEEE. The CDR3 sequence: CASSLAGVGEQFF. The CDR3 region has the DNA TGTGCCAGCAGCTTAGCGGGAGTAGGCGAGCAGTTCTTC.

The chain combines TRBV6-5 with TRBJ1-5, with D hard to call. With 4 bases removed from V and 6 bases from J, the gap between germline ends came to 16 bases. CDR1 MNHEY and CDR2 SVGAGI come from the germline V gene. The CDR3 totals 15 residues. CDR3 in DNA: TGTGCCAGCAGTTCGGATCCTTCGAGGGTTCAGCCCCAGCATTTT. Protein sequence: CASSSDPSRVQPQHF.

This clone was found once. The chain recombines TRBV14 with TRBJ2-5; D gene uncertain. Germline V lookup: CDR1 SGHDN, CDR2 FVKESK. Trimming stripped 3 bases from V and 2 bases from J, with 7 bases between. The length of the CDR3 is 13 residues. DNA for the CDR3: TGTGCCAGCAGCCAGTTCAGACAAGAGACCCAGTACTTC. Translated: CASSQFRQETQYF.

The rearrangement uses TRBV28 and TRBJ1-2, with 7 bases identical to TRBD1. V was pared by 6 bases and J by 3 bases, with 4 bases of the junction left unmatched. The germline V gene has CDR1 MDHEN and CDR2 SYDVKM. This CDR3 contains 13 residues. The CDR3 DNA sequence: TGTGCCAGCAGCCTGACAGGGTACTATGGCTACACCTTC. Its protein product is CASSLTGYYGYTF.

The chain combines TRBV28 with TRBJ1-1; maybe TRBD1 (5 bases). From germline, CDR1 is MDHEN and CDR2 SYDVKM. V shed 4 bases and J shed 0 bases, with 15 bases lying between them. This CDR3 has 16 residues. Here the CDR3 reads CASSYRWGEMNTEAFF. The CDR3 nucleotides read TGTGCCAGCAGTTATCGGTGGGGCGAAATGAACACTGAAGCTTTCTTT.

This chain uses TRBV7-2 with TRBJ2-5, with 7 bases identical to TRBD2. CDR3 length: 15 residues. Germline CDR1 reads SGHTA; CDR2 reads FQGNSA. V lost 3 bases, J lost 5 bases, and 9 bases stayed unmatched. The CDR3 coding sequence is TGTGCCAGCAGCTTGCAGCGGGGCTCTAGGGAGACCCAGTACTTC. Translating it yields CASSLQRGSRETQYF. The variable domain in full, completed from reference TRBV7-2 and TRBJ2-5, reads GAGVSQSPSNKVTEKGKDVELRCDPISGHTALYWYRQSLGQGLEFLIYFQGNSAPDKSGLPSDRFSAERTGGSVSTLTIQRTQQEDSAVYLCASSLQRGSRETQYFGPGTRLLVL.

This chain joins TRBV9 and TRBJ2-1; TRBD2 matches 8 bases. Germline V gene lookup returns CDR1 SGDLS and CDR2 YYNGEE. The CDR3 consists of 17 residues. Trimming cost V 4 bases and J 6 bases; bases outside gene matches: 15. CDR3 residues: CASSPLGRLAGRNEQFF. CDR3 DNA: TGTGCCAGCAGCCCACTGGGTAGGCTAGCGGGCCGCAATGAGCAGTTCTTC.

The chain carries TRBV10-3 and TRBJ2-3; possible D gene TRBD2, 5 bases. V was clipped by 2 bases and J by 3 bases, with 12 bases between them. Germline CDR1 and CDR2: ENHRY and SYGVKD. This CDR3 has 15 residues. Written as DNA, the CDR3 is TGTGCCATCAGTGAGAACCCGGGAAGGACAGATACGCAGTATTTT. The encoded protein is CAISENPGRTDTQYF.

The chain recombines TRBV3-1 (or the pseudogene TRBV3-2) with TRBJ1-6; 9 bases are a match to TRBD1. The J segment lost 3 bases and the V segment lost 4 bases, leaving 7 bases of the junction unmatched. The CDR3 has 17 amino acids. Germline V lookup: CDR1 LGHDT, CDR2 YNNKEL (reference sequence). In DNA, the CDR3 is TGTGCCAGCAGCCCTCAAAACAGGGGGCTCTATAATTCACCCCTCCACTTT. Protein sequence: CASSPQNRGLYNSPLHF.

The genes are TRBV3-1 (or the pseudogene TRBV3-2) and TRBJ1-1, with D maybe TRBD1 (5 bases). The CDR3 spans 16 residues. Germline CDR1 and CDR2: LGHDT and YNNKEL (reference sequence). The V gene lost 1 base and the J gene lost 4 bases, with 16 bases spanning the gap. The CDR3 loop reads CASSQGIGTESTEAFF. The CDR3 nucleotides are TGTGCCAGCAGCCAAGGAATCGGGACTGAGTCCACTGAAGCTTTCTTT.

The chain couples TRBV5-1 to TRBJ2-5, with D unclear. Germline values: CDR1 SGHRS, CDR2 YFSETQ. V was cut by 8 bases and J by 0 bases, with 14 bases left in between. CDR3 size: 14 residues. The CDR3 region has the DNA TGCGCCAGAGAACGTCGACAAGACCAAGAGACCCAGTACTTC. This gives the protein CARERRQDQETQYF.

The chain carries TRBV29-1 and TRBJ1-2; TRBD1 matches at 8 bases. The trim removed 3 bases at V and 6 bases at J, leaving 6 bases unmatched. The CDR3 contains 13 residues. The germline gives CDR1 SQVTM, CDR2 ANQGSEA. The CDR3: CSVDPGGSNGYTF. The CDR3 DNA follows: TGCAGCGTTGACCCAGGGGGCAGCAATGGCTACACCTTC.

The rearrangement joins TRBV7-9 to TRBJ2-1; weak D call: TRBD1 (6 bases). Trimming left V 4 bases short and J 7 bases short, with 23 bases between. The CDR3 is 17 amino acids. Germline-derived CDR1 and CDR2 are SEHNR and FQNEAQ (reference sequence). The CDR3 reads CASSSLTAGRGRNEQFF. DNA of the CDR3: TGTGCCAGCAGCTCTCTAACCGCGGGCAGGGGAAGGAATGAGCAGTTCTTC.

Written as DNA, the CDR3 is TGTGCCAGTAGTCCCTCGACAGGGGGCGTAGGAACCCAGTACTTC. Translation gives CASSPSTGGVGTQYF. The chain employs TRBV19 and TRBJ2-5; 10 positions match TRBD1. Germline V CDR1 and CDR2: LNHDA, SQIVND (reference sequence). The V segment lost 5 bases and the J segment 8 bases; nucleotides outside the gene matches: 11. CDR3 length: 15 amino acids.

This clone was seen a few times. The rearrangement links TRBV6-5 to TRBJ2-7, with 7 bases matching TRBD1. Losses at the gene ends were 6 bases for V and 2 bases for J; bases not matched to a gene: 7. The germline gives CDR1 MNHEY, CDR2 SVGAGI. The CDR3 extends over 14 amino acids. The CDR3 is CASRLGTATYEQYV. The CDR3 DNA reads as TGTGCCAGCAGACTCGGGACAGCAACCTACGAGCAGTACGTC.

DNA for the CDR3: TGTGCCAGCAGCTTAGCCAGGACTGCTTCTAGCACAGATACGCAGTATTTT. As protein: CASSLARTASSTDTQYF. The chain links TRBV7-9 to TRBJ2-3; D may be TRBD2 (5 bases). The CDR3 runs to 17 residues. CDR1 and CDR2 from the germline V gene are SEHNR and FQNEAQ (reference sequence). V gave up 0 bases and J gave up 0 bases, with 13 bases separating them.